This note documents a single TCR beta chain sequence. The specificity of this receptor is unknown. No qualities accompany the bases; no much larger clone lies one base away. The patients had resection in Japan or China between the mid-2010s and the late 2010s. Histologic diagnosis of each case was confirmed independently by two lung cancer pathologists on H&E slides. DNA was isolated from FFPE tissue using the AllPrep DNA/RNA FFPE Kit. The immunoSEQ hsTCRbeta Kit was used to sequence TCR beta CDR3 regions from DNA. Processing in the source paper ran as follows. The ImmunoSEQ Analyzer was used to analyse the TCR sequencing data. T cell clonality was defined as 1 minus Pielou's evenness, as computed on productive rearrangements. To measure T cell diversity, the inverse Simpson index was applied to productive templates. T cell density was defined as TCR beta template counts normalized to usable DNA, with usable DNA estimated by amplification and sequencing of housekeeping genes. Two-sided Kruskal-Wallis tests were used to compare TCR metrics across histologic stages. What TCRdb holds here is the immuneACCESS table cut down to in-frame rearrangements. Part of the clones is not present; checked against another copy, under half of the missing clones reflect an unresolved V gene, and the others are unexplained. V and J calls and clone size follow that table, whereas D and trimming were derived from the DNA. Across this sample there are approximately 3,800 clones, with over 70% seen only once. The biggest ten clones account for 8.5% to 9% of the sample.

The record originates from a study of immune evolution from preneoplasia to lung adenocarcinoma (TCRdb year 2021). At the level of the whole study: Immune contexture across lung adenocarcinoma precursors and invasive adenocarcinoma was profiled using immune gene expression, TCR sequencing and multiplex immunofluorescence. Resected precursor lesions (AAH, AIS, MIA) and invasive adenocarcinomas were compared against paired morphologically normal lung tissue. Sample size was determined by specimen availability and not by a prior power calculation. The immune data were integrated with whole exome sequencing and methylation data from the same cohort of nodules. The overall cohort was made up of a few dozen patients with pulmonary nodules who had surgical resection. The TCR sequencing data were obtained from around 51 patients. According to the study, over a hundred samples were used for TCR sequencing. POLYSOLVER was used to infer class I HLA alleles from exome data, and LOHHLA was used to detect allele-specific HLA loss.

The CDR3 spans 11 residues, from the cysteine through the phenylalanine. The read is trimmed to its CDR3 DNA, 33 bases read in frame from base 1. The germline V gene (reference sequence) sets CDR1 to LNHDA and CDR2 to SQIVND. Ends trimmed: V by 10 bases, J by 6 bases; bases unmatched to a gene: 4. The full study reports these points: The highest clonality was observed in normal lung, whereas higher T cell density and diversity but lower clonality appeared to be present in later-stage lesions. Because every patient came from Japan and China, how well the results apply to Western populations was uncertain. Findings were based on association rather than direct causation; larger cohorts with long-term follow-up and longitudinal biopsies were deemed needed. Top T cell clone frequencies were highest in normal lung and appeared to decrease progressively from AAH through AIS, MIA and invasive adenocarcinoma.

Specimen: FFPE adjacent normal lung tissue. The TCR originated in a person between 65 and 80 years old with lung adenocarcinoma. The V gene is TRBV19 and the J gene is TRBJ1-1; TRBD1 agrees with 8 junctional bases. The DNA reads as follows: TGTGCCACCTCGACAGGGGCTGAAGCTTTCTTT. It specifies CATSTGAEAFF.